What follows are 13 T cell receptor beta chains derived from one specimen sequenced in a study of cytomegalovirus exposure and HLA in healthy donors. The PCR made use of 60 Vbeta and 13 Jbeta primers. TCRdb's copy holds only in-frame clones and misses some; the assay was immunoSEQ multiplex PCR. This sample has over 120,000 clones, with roughly 79% found just once. Source material: PBMCs. These receptors were collected from a man aged 30 to 39 in good health and CMV-seropositive.

This chain joins TRBV5-6 and TRBJ2-5, with TRBD2 as a possible D gene (5 bases). The assigned J gene may be wrong: the sequence end matches TRBJ2-7 better. Germline V gene data show CDR1 as SGHDT and CDR2 as YYEEEE. There are 17 residues in the CDR3. The CDR3 protein is CASSFGPTGVGSYEQYF. The CDR3 coding sequence is TGTGCCAGCAGCTTCGGCCCCACCGGGGTCGGCTCCTACGAGCAGTACTTC.

This chain connects TRBV6-5 to TRBJ1-2; the D is unclear. The V end lost 0 bases, the J end lost 5 bases, and 13 bases lay between the germline ends. This CDR3 contains 15 residues. Germline CDR1 MNHEY, CDR2 SVGAGI. This CDR3 is CASSYSTGKPYGYTF. The CDR3 DNA follows: TGTGCCAGCAGTTACTCGACCGGGAAACCTTATGGCTACACCTTC.

This rearrangement joins TRBV4-2 to TRBJ2-7, with TRBD1 as a possible D gene (5 bases). Germline V gives CDR1 LGHNA, CDR2 YNFKEQ. V lost 0 bases and J lost 2, with 8 bases in between. This CDR3 comprises 14 residues. CDR3 in amino acids: CASSQDDRPYEQYF. CDR3 coding DNA: TGTGCCAGCAGCCAAGATGACAGACCCTACGAGCAGTACTTC.

V is TRBV5-1 and J is TRBJ2-5; TRBD2 is a possible D gene (6 bases). V was cut by 0 bases and J by 4 bases, with 16 bases left in between. The germline CDR1 and CDR2 sequences are SGHRS and YFSETQ. The CDR3 covers 16 residues. CDR3 sequence: CASSLAGGAPRETQYF. Written as DNA, the CDR3 is TGCGCCAGCAGCTTGGCCGGGGGTGCCCCAAGAGAGACCCAGTACTTC.

Note on this clone: Relative to the germline gene, one junction end is altered; a read error may explain this. This sequence joins TRBV11-2 and TRBJ2-1, with D perhaps matching TRBD2 (6 bases). This CDR3 spans 14 amino acids. In germline, CDR1 is SGHAT, CDR2 FQNNGV. The CDR3 protein is CASGFGGWVNEQFF. The DNA for the CDR3 is TGTGCCAGCGGCTTCGGGGGTTGGGTAAATGAGCAGTTCTTC.

The chain couples TRBV30 to TRBJ2-5; no definite D call. CDR1 is GTSNPN and CDR2 is SVGIG in the germline V gene (reference sequence). Trimming cost V 7 bases and J 0 bases, with 12 bases left between them. The CDR3 consists of 13 residues. CDR3: CALDARDQETQYF. CDR3 coding DNA: TGTGCCTTGGATGCCCGGGACCAAGAGACCCAGTACTTC.

The rearrangement uses TRBV6-5 and TRBJ2-4, with TRBD2 matching over 8 bases. The V and J ends lost 6 bases and 8 bases, in that order; junction bases with no gene match: 12. Germline V gene lookup returns CDR1 MNHEY and CDR2 SVGAGI. CDR3 length equals 15 residues. CDR3 sequence reads: CASSRGGIGLDIQYF. Written as DNA, the CDR3 is TGTGCCAGCAGCCGCGGGGGGATTGGCCTTGACATTCAGTACTTC.

The genes are TRBV21-1 and TRBJ2-3; the D call TRBD1 from the table was never checked on the DNA. TRBV21-1 is classified as a pseudogene. The CDR3 has 13 amino acids. The CDR3 DNA follows: TGTGCCAGCAGCAGGTCAGGAACAGATACGCAGTATTTT. The encoded protein is CASSRSGTDTQYF.

The genes are TRBV11-2 and TRBJ2-6; 8 bases match TRBD1. Germline V lookup: CDR1 SGHAT, CDR2 FQNNGV. The junction had 9 bases not matched to a gene; V was cut back by 4 bases and J by 1 base. The CDR3 is made up of 18 amino acids. The CDR3 spells CASSSQGALRSGANVLTF. CDR3 coding DNA: TGTGCCAGCAGCTCTCAGGGGGCCCTTCGGTCTGGGGCCAACGTCCTGACTTTC.

This rearrangement joins TRBV30 to TRBJ1-6; 8 bases fit TRBD1. Germline V gene lookup returns CDR1 GTSNPN and CDR2 SVGIG (reference sequence). The V gene end was trimmed by 4 bases and the J gene end by 9 bases; junction bases not matched to a gene: 11. The CDR3 contains 15 residues. The CDR3 nucleotides read TGTGCCTGGACCTTAAACAGGGGGGCTAGTTCACCCCTCCACTTT. Translated, it gives CAWTLNRGASSPLHF.

This sequence joins TRBV27 and TRBJ2-7; TRBD1 is a possible D gene (6 bases). The germline CDR1 and CDR2 sequences are MNHEY and SMNVEV (reference sequence). The ends were cut back, 8 bases at V and 2 bases at J, with 13 bases in the middle. This CDR3 region has 13 residues. This chain's CDR3 is CASSIGGTYEQYF. CDR3 nucleotide sequence: TGTGCCAGCTCGATAGGGGGTACCTACGAGCAGTACTTC.

This chain connects TRBV5-1 to TRBJ2-1; D is unresolved. The CDR3 is made up of 15 amino acids. The V gene's germline CDR1 is SGHRS and CDR2 YFSETQ. Trimming took off 6 bases at V and 9 bases at J, with 22 bases between the two ends. The CDR3 DNA sequence: TGCGCCAGCAAGGAACAACGGGTAGACGTCGCTGAGCAGTTCTTC. This encodes CASKEQRVDVAEQFF.

The V gene is TRBV9, the J gene TRBJ2-1, with D possibly being TRBD1 (6 bases). The V end lost 0 bases, the J end lost 9 bases, and 13 bases lay between the germline ends. CDR1 is SGDLS and CDR2 is YYNGEE in the germline V gene. CDR3 length: 14 residues. The CDR3 is CASSVAAPRGEQFF. The CDR3 region has the DNA TGTGCCAGCAGCGTAGCGGCTCCCAGGGGTGAGCAGTTCTTC. The entire variable domain, with the rest obtained from reference TRBV9 and TRBJ2-1, is as follows: DSGVTQTPKHLITATGQRVTLRCSPRSGDLSVYWYQQSLDQGLQFLIQYYNGEERAKGNILERFSAQQFPDLHSELNLSSLELGDSALYFCASSVAAPRGEQFFGPGTRLTVL.